In this sample, the clone carrying this T cell receptor beta chain turned up many times. CD8+CD4-CCR7+CD45RA+ sorting gave the naive CD8 T cells. This sample is drawn from a study of molecular identifiers for immune sequencing clone quantification. TCR libraries were built in bulk with a published protocol and specific TCR primers. TCRdb called the PCR reads again in MiXCR, with one record for every CDR3 protein. The sample has some 70,000 distinct CDR3 sequences, over 15% seen once. This receptor was taken from a human donor in good health. Some libraries in this study had Jurkat cell RNA spiked in. The sequenced material came from naive CD8+ T cells from blood, with Jurkat cell RNA spiked in. Subset denoted: FACS-sorted CD8+CD4-CCR7+CD45RA+ naive T cells.

The CDR3 coding sequence is TGTGCCAGCAGCTTAGGGGCCCCGGGGACAGATACGCAGTATTTT. Protein sequence: CASSLGAPGTDTQYF. The chain combines TRBV5-4 with TRBJ2-3, with D perhaps TRBD1 or TRBD2 (5 bases each). Trimming shortened V by 2 bases and J by 3 bases, and 13 bases separated the two germline ends. From germline, CDR1 is SGHNT and CDR2 YYREEE (reference sequence). The CDR3 loop spans 15 amino acids.